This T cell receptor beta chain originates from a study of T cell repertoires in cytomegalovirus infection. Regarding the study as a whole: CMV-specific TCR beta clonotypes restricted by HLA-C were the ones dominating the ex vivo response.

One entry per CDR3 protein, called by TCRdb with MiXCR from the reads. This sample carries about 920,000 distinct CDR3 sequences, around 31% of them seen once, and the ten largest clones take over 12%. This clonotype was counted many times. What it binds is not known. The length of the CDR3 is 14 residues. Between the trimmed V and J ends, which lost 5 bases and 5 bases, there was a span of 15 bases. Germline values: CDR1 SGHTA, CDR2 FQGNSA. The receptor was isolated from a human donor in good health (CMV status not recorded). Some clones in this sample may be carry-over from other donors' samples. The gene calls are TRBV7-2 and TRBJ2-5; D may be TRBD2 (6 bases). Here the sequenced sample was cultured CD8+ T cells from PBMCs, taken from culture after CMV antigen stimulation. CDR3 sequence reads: CASSTGDPGETQYF. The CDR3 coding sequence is TGTGCCAGCAGCACGGGGGATCCGGGGGAGACCCAGTACTTC.